This TCR beta chain originates from a study of response to subunit inactivated influenza vaccine. Points from the study as a whole: It was suggested by the authors that few new T cells are recruited by each seasonal influenza vaccination.

TCRdb called the RT-PCR reads again in MiXCR, with one record for every CDR3 protein. The sample shows over 400,000 distinct CDR3 sequences, over 9.5% of them seen only once. As regards this clonotype: Its antigen is unidentified.

V lost 8 bases to trimming and J lost 2 bases, with 22 bases between them. Germline V gene lookup returns CDR1 SGHVS and CDR2 FQNEAQ. This CDR3 is built from 17 residues. The sequencing here drew on PBMCs from blood, taken roughly 46 days after vaccination. The chain combines TRBV7-8 with TRBJ2-1, with a possible D match to TRBD1 (6 bases). The receptor comes from a man over 45 who received an inactivated influenza vaccine. In DNA form, the CDR3 reads TGTGCCAGCCTACCAGGGGCCCCCATGCTCCCCTACAATGAGCAGTTCTTC. Translated, it gives CASLPGAPMLPYNEQFF. The full variable domain, rest sourced from reference TRBV7-8 and TRBJ2-1, is GAGVSQSPRYKVAKRGQDVALRCDPISGHVSLFWYQQALGQGPEFLTYFQNEAQLDKSGLPSDRFFAERPEGSVSTLKIQRTQQEDSAVYLCASLPGAPMLPYNEQFFGPGTRLTVL.